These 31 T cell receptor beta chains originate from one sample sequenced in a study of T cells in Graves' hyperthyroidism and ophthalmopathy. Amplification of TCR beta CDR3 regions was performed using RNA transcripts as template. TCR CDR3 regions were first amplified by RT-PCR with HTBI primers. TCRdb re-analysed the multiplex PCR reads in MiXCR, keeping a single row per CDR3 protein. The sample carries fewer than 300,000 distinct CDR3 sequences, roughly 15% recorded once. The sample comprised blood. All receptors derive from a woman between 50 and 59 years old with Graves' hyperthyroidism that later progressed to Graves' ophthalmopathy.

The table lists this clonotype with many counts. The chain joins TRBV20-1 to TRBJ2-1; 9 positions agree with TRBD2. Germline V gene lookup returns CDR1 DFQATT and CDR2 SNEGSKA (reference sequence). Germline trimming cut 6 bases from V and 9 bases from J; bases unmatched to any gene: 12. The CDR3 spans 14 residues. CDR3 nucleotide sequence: TGCAGTGCCGGGGGGCGGGAGGGCCCAGGTGAGCAGTTCTTC. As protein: CSAGGREGPGEQFF.

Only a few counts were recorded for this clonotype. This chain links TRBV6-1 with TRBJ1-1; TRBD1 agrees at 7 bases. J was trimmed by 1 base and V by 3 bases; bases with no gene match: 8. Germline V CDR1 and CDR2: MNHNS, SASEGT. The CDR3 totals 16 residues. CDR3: CASSDPGQSPNTEAFF. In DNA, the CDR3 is TGTGCCAGCAGTGATCCGGGACAGTCGCCGAACACTGAAGCTTTCTTT.

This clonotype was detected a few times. The CDR3 coding sequence is TGCGCCAGCAGCCAAGACTTAGCGTACAATGAGCAGTTCTTC. It encodes CASSQDLAYNEQFF. The chain couples TRBV4-1 to TRBJ2-1, with a possible D match to TRBD2 (5 bases). Germline CDR1 reads MGHRA; CDR2 reads YSYEKL. Trimming pared 0 bases from V and 4 bases from J, leaving 7 bases between. The CDR3 has 14 residues.

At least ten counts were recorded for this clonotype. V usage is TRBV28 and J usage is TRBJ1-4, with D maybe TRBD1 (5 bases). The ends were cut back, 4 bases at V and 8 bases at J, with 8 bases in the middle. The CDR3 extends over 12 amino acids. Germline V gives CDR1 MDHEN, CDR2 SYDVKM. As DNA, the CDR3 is TGTGCCAGCAGTTCCCGGGGCGAAAAACTGTTTTTT. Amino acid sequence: CASSSRGEKLFF.

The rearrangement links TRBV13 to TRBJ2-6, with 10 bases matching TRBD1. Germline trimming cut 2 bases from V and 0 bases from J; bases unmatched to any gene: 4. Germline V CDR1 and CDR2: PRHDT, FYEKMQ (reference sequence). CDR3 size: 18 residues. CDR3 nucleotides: TGTGCCAGCAGCTTAATGGACAGGGGGTACTCTGGGGCCAACGTCCTGACTTTC. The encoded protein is CASSLMDRGYSGANVLTF.

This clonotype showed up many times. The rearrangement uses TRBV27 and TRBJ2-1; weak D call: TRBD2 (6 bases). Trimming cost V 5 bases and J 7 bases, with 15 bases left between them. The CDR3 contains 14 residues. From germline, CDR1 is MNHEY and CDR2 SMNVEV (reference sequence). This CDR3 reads CASSPAGTYNEQFF. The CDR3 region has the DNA TGTGCCAGCAGTCCTGCCGGGACTTATAATGAGCAGTTCTTC.

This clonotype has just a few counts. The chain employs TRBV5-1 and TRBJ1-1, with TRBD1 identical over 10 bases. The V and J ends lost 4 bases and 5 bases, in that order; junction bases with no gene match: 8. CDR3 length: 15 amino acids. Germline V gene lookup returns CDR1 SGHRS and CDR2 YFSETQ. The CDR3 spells CASSVRTGGSTEAFF. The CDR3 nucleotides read TGCGCCAGCAGCGTGAGGACAGGGGGTAGTACTGAAGCTTTCTTT.

The CDR3 nucleotides read TGTGCCAGCAGCGCCTTGACTAGCGGGGGCGACAATGAGCAGTTCTTC. It codes for CASSALTSGGDNEQFF. The chain links TRBV5-4 to TRBJ2-1; 12 bases agree with TRBD2. The length of the CDR3 is 16 residues. Germline trimming cut 4 bases from V and 5 bases from J; bases unmatched to any gene: 7. In germline, CDR1 is SGHNT, CDR2 YYREEE (reference sequence).

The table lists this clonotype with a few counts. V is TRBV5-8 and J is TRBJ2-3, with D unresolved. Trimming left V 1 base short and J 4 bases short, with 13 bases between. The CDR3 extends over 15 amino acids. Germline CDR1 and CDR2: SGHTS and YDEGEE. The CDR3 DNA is TGTGCCAGCAGCTTGTTCCACCGAGGCCCAGATACGCAGTATTTT. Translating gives CASSLFHRGPDTQYF.

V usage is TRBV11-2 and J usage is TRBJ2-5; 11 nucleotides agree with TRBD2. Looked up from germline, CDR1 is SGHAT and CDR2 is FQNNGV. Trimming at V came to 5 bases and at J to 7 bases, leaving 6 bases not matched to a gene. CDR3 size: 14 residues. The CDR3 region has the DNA TGTGCCAGCAGCGCGACTAGCGGGGAGTGGACCCAGTACTTC. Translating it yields CASSATSGEWTQYF.

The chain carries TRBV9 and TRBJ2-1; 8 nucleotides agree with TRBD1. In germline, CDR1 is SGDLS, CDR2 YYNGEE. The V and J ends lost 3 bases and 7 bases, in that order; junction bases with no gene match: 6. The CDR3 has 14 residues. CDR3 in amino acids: CASSARTGFNEQFF. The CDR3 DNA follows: TGTGCCAGCAGCGCCCGGACAGGGTTTAATGAGCAGTTCTTC. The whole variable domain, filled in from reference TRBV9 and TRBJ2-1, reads DSGVTQTPKHLITATGQRVTLRCSPRSGDLSVYWYQQSLDQGLQFLIQYYNGEERAKGNILERFSAQQFPDLHSELNLSSLELGDSALYFCASSARTGFNEQFFGPGTRLTVL.

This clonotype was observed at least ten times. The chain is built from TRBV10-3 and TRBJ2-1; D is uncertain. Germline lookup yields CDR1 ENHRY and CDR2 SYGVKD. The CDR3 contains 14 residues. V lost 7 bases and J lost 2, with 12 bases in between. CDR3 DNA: TGTGCCATCAAGGTTAGCCTTACCTACAATGAGCAGTTCTTC. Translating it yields CAIKVSLTYNEQFF.

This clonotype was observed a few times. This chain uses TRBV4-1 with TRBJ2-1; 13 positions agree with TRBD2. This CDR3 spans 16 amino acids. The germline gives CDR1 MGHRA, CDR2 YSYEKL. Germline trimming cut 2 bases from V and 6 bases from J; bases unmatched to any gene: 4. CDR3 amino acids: CASSQPTSGRSNEQFF. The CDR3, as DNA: TGCGCCAGCAGCCAACCGACTAGCGGGAGGAGCAATGAGCAGTTCTTC.

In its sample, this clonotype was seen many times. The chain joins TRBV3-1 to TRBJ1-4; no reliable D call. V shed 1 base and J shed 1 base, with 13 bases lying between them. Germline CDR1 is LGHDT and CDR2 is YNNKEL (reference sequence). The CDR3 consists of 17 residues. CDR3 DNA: TGTGCCAGCAGCCAAGGACTCATGGCGGGAACTAATGAAAAACTGTTTTTT. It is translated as CASSQGLMAGTNEKLFF.

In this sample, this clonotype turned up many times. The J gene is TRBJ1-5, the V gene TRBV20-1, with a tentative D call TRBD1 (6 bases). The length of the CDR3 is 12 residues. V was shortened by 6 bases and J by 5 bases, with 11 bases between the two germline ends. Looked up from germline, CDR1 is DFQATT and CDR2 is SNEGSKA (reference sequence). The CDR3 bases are TGCAGTGCCGGACAGTGGGATCAGCCCCAGCATTTT. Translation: CSAGQWDQPQHF.

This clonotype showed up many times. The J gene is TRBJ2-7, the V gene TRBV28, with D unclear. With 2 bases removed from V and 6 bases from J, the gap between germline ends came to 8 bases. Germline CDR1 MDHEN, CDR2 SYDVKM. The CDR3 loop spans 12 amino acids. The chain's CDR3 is CASSLKAREQYF. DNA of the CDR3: TGTGCCAGCAGTTTAAAGGCTCGCGAGCAGTACTTC.

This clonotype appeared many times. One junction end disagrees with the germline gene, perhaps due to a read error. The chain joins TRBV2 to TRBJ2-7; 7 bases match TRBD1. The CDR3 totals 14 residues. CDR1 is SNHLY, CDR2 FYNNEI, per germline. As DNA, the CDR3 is TGTGCCAGCAGGGAAGGGGGCCGCTCCTACGAGCAGTACTTC. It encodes CASREGGRSYEQYF.

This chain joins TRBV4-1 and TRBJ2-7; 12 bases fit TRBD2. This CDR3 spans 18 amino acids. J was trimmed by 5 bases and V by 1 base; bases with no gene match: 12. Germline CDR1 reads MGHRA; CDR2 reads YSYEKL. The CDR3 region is CASSQVRLAGGRYHEQYF. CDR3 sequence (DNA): TGCGCCAGCAGCCAAGTACGGCTAGCGGGAGGGAGATACCACGAGCAGTACTTC.

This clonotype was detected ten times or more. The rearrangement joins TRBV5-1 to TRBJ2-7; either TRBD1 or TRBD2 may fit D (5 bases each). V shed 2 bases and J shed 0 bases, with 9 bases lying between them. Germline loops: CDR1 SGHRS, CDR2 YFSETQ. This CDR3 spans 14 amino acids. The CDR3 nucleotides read TGCGCCAGCAGCTTCCGGGACGACTCCTACGAGCAGTACTTC. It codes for CASSFRDDSYEQYF.

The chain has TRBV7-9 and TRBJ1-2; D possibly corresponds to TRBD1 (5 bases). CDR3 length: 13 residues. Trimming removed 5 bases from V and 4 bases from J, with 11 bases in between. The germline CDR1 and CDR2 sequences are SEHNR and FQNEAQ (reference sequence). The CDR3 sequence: CASSQGGLYGYTF. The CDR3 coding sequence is TGTGCCAGCAGCCAGGGAGGTCTCTATGGCTACACCTTC.

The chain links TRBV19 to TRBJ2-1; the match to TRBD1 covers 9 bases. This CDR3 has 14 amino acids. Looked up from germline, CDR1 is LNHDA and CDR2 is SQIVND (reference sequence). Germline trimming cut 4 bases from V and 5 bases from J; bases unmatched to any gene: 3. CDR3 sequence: CASSRGQGHNEQFF. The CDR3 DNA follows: TGTGCCAGTAGTAGGGGACAGGGTCACAATGAGCAGTTCTTC.

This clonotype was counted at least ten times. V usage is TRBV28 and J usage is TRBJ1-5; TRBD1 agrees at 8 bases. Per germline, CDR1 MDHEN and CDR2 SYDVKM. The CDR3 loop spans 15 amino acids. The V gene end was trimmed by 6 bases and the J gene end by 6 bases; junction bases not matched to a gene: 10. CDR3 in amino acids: CASRPRTGFLQPQHF. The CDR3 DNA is TGTGCCAGCAGGCCTCGGACAGGGTTCCTTCAGCCCCAGCATTTT.

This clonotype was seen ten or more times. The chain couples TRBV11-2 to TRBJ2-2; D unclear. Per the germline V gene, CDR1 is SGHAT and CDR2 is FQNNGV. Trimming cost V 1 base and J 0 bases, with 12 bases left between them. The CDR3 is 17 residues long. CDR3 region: CASSLGGWAPNTGELFF. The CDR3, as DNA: TGTGCCAGCAGCTTAGGAGGTTGGGCACCGAACACCGGGGAGCTGTTTTTT.

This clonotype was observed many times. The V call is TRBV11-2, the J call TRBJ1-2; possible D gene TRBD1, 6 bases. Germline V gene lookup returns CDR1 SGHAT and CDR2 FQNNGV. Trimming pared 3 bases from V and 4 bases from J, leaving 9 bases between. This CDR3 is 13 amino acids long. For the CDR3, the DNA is TGTGCCAGCAGCTTTGGGGGGCGCTATGGCTACACCTTC. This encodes CASSFGGRYGYTF.

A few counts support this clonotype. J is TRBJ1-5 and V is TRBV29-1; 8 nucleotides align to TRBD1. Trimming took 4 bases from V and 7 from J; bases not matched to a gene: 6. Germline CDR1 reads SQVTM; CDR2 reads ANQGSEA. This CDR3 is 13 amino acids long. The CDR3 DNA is TGCAGCGTTGCAGGGGGCGCGGAGCAGCCCCAGCATTTT. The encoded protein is CSVAGGAEQPQHF.

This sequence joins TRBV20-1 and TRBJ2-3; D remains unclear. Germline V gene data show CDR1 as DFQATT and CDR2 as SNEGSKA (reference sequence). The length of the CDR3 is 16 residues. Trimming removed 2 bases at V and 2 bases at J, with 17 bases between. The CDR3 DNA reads TGCAGTGCTAGACCCCTCCTACACGCTCCCACAGATACGCAGTATTTT. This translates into CSARPLLHAPTDTQYF.

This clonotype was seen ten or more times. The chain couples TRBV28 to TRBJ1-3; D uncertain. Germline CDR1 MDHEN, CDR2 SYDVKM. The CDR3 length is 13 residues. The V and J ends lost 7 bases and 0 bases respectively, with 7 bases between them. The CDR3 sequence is CASNILSGNTIYF. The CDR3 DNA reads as TGTGCCAGCAATATACTCTCTGGAAACACCATATATTTT.

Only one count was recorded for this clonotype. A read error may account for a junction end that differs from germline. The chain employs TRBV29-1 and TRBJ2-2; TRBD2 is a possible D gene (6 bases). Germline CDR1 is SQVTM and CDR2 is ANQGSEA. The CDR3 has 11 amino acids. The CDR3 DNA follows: TGCAGCGCCCGGGCCGCCGGGGGGCTGTTTTTT. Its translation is CSARAAGGLFF.

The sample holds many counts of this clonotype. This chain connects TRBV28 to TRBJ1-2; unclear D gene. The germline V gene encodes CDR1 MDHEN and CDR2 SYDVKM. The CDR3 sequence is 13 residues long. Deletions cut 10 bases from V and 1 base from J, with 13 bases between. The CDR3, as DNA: TGTGCCACCTTTCCTCAGGTTAACTATGGCTACACCTTC. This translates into CATFPQVNYGYTF.

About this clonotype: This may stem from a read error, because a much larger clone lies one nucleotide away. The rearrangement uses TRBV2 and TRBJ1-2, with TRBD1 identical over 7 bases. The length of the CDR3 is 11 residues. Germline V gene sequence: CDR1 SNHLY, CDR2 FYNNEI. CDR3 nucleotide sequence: TGTGCCAGCAGTGGAACCGGGACAGTCTCCTTC. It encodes CASSGTGTVSF.

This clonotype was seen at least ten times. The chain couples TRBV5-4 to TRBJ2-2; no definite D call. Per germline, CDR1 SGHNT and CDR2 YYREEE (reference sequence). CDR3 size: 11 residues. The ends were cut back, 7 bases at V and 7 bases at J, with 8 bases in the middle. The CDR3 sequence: CASSIIGELFF. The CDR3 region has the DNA TGTGCCAGCTCAATCATCGGGGAGCTGTTTTTT.